The next 9 T cell receptor beta chains were all read from a single sample in a study of persistence of HIV-infected CD4 T cells. No antigen has been identified for these receptors. The immunoSEQ assay was version 4, run in survey mode. This table comes from immunoSEQ multiplex PCR, and its TCRdb copy is limited to in-frame clones, with some not included. The sample has some 32,000 clones; roughly 82% are singletons. Cells were stimulated with overlapping HIV-1 Gag 15-mer peptides. CD40L-negative CD69-negative CD45RO-high memory CD4+ T cells were sorted as populations depleted of antigen-responding cells. This specimen was CD4+ T cells sorted from PBMCs after 18-hour stimulation, taken from a patient who received antiretroviral therapy. Receptors originate from an adult woman with HIV who was CMV-seropositive.

The chain recombines TRBV7-2 with TRBJ2-1, with D possibly called TRBD1 or TRBD2 (5 bases each). V was pared by 1 base and J by 0 bases, with 7 bases between. Germline values: CDR1 SGHTA, CDR2 FQGNSA. The CDR3 is made up of 15 amino acids. CDR3 sequence (DNA): TGTGCCAGCAGCTTAGTTGGGACCTCCTACAATGAGCAGTTCTTC. Its protein is CASSLVGTSYNEQFF.

The chain is built from TRBV6-5 and TRBJ1-2, with D unresolved. Germline-derived CDR1 and CDR2 are MNHEY and SVGAGI. V shed 0 bases and J shed 9 bases, with 11 bases lying between them. CDR3 size: 13 residues. The CDR3 region has the DNA TGTGCCAGCAGTTACTCCGATTCTATTAGCTACACCTTC. Residues: CASSYSDSISYTF.

The J gene is TRBJ1-5, the V gene TRBV15, with D uncertain. Trimming left V 0 bases short and J 0 bases short, with 6 bases between. The CDR3 consists of 15 residues. Germline CDR1 is LNHNV and CDR2 is YYDKDF (reference sequence). The CDR3 loop is CATSRDANSNQPQHF. In nucleotides, the CDR3 is TGTGCCACCAGCAGAGATGCCAATAGCAATCAGCCCCAGCATTTT.

In its sample, this clone was seen once. The genes are TRBV2 and TRBJ1-5, with D possibly matching TRBD1 (6 bases). The V end was cut by 7 bases, the J end by 9 bases, with 16 bases between. CDR1 is SNHLY and CDR2 is FYNNEI in the germline V gene. CDR3 length: 13 amino acids. The CDR3 bases are TGTGCCAGCACCGCCAGGGGTATCGGGCCCCAGCATTTT. Translating it yields CASTARGIGPQHF.

This clone showed up just a few times. The chain combines TRBV7-8 with TRBJ1-4, with 9 bases fitting TRBD1. Germline trimming cut 0 bases from V and 4 bases from J; bases unmatched to any gene: 3. The CDR3 is made up of 16 amino acids. Germline CDR1 reads SGHVS; CDR2 reads FQNEAQ. The CDR3 nucleotides are TGTGCCAGCAGCTTAGCAACGGGACAGGGTAATGAAAAACTGTTTTTT. Its translation: CASSLATGQGNEKLFF.

The chain joins TRBV24-1 to TRBJ1-2, with D perhaps TRBD1 (6 bases). CDR1 is KGHDR, CDR2 SFDVKD, per germline. V was cut by 3 bases and J by 4 bases, with 14 bases left in between. The CDR3 is 15 amino acids. The CDR3 loop is CATSDGGRQFYGYTF. The CDR3 DNA is TGTGCCACCAGTGATGGGGGCCGGCAATTCTATGGCTACACCTTC.

The rearrangement uses TRBV19 and TRBJ2-1; the D gene is possibly TRBD2 (7 bases). V was trimmed by 7 bases and J by 8 bases, leaving 18 bases between them. The CDR3 runs to 14 residues. Germline loops: CDR1 LNHDA, CDR2 SQIVND (reference sequence). CDR3 sequence: CASTRGASGDEQFF. The CDR3, as DNA: TGTGCCAGTACCCGGGGGGCTAGCGGAGATGAGCAGTTCTTC.

This chain connects TRBV2 to TRBJ1-1; tentative D call: TRBD1 (5 bases). Germline values: CDR1 SNHLY, CDR2 FYNNEI. This CDR3 comprises 13 residues. V was cut by 3 bases and J by 4 bases, with 9 bases left in between. The CDR3 is CASSDAGGTEAFF. CDR3 nucleotide sequence: TGTGCCAGCAGTGATGCGGGGGGCACTGAAGCTTTCTTT.

This chain uses TRBV25-1 with TRBJ2-5, with a possible D match to TRBD2 (6 bases). The germline V and J ends were trimmed by 5 bases and 5 bases, with 15 bases remaining between them. Germline CDR1 is MGHDK and CDR2 is SYGVNS. The CDR3 is 14 amino acids. CDR3 nucleotides: TGTGCCAGCAGTCGAGGAGGGATTGGTGAGACCCAGTACTTC. It codes for CASSRGGIGETQYF.